These T cell receptor beta chains were read from a single sample in a study of blood T cells in healthy people across ages. MiXCR, run by TCRdb on the 5' RACE reads, gives a single entry per CDR3 protein. The data contain over 600,000 distinct CDR3 sequences, roughly three fifths of them singletons. The specimen was blood. These TCRs come from a middle-aged man in good health. Both conserved end residues are part of each CDR3. The size of a clone is reported for some rows only, either as once, few or many, or as a class for expanded clones.

>NA|15|TRBV7-9
CASSIQGFGNQPQHF
>NA|15|TRBV28
CATSWTSGGFNEQFF
>NA|15|TRBV11-2
CASSYLALNTGELFF
>few|13|TRBV5-1
CASSRGGEKTQYF
>NA|18|TRBV18
CASSPARAGTGVPHEQYF
>NA|12|TRBV20-1
CSAEGARTEAFF
>NA|14|TRBV18
CASSPPAGTETQYF
>NA|14|TRBV29-1
CSANTGGASTEAFF
>NA|13|TRBV12-3/TRBV12-4
CASSEGSFGELFF
>NA|15|TRBV28
CASSLRRGGIDTQYF
>NA|15|TRBV9
CASSVDGTLVYEQYF
>few|15|TRBV9
CASSVDLGGTETQYF
>NA|15|TRBV4-1
CACSQAHQGTYEQYF
>few|16|TRBV5-1
CATSSGGDPSTDTQYF
>NA|15|TRBV28
CASSPYRGPKNIQYF
>NA|14|TRBV27
CASSLLGRNTEAFF
>NA|13|TRBV28
CASSLIGGDTQYF
>few|13|TRBV20-1
CSALAGGTDTQYF
>NA|15|TRBV3-1
CASSQRTGRSEKLFF
>few|17|TRBV5-1
CASSLGAGRSGANVLTF
>NA|15|TRBV9
CASSVEGSYQETQYF
>NA|14|TRBV5-5
CVSSLTGSTDTQYF
>NA|13|TRBV3-1
CASSQGQAGTQYF
>NA|14|TRBV5-1
CASSLDSATNEQFF
>once|14|TRBV20-1
CSATGTGGRQPQHF
>NA|13|TRBV25-1
CASRSPLVGEQYF
>NA|14|TRBV20-1
CSAPASGSSYEQYF
>NA|13|TRBV6-6
CASREGISGSQYF
>NA|13|TRBV7-2
CASSYYSNQPQHF
>NA|15|TRBV2
CASSELRTENSPLHF
>NA|15|TRBV27
CASQIGQGRSYEQYF
>NA|13|TRBV11-3
CASSSAGLQEQYF
>NA|15|TRBV6-1
CASSPNWGAGETQYF
>few|15|TRBV20-1
CSARDPAGGTNTQYF
>NA|12|TRBV20-1
CSARTSADTQYF
>NA|14|TRBV5-1
CASSRVQITDTQYF
>NA|13|TRBV27
CASSYGTGYEQYF
>NA|14|TRBV7-7
CASSRTGGRDTQYF
>NA|14|TRBV12-3/TRBV12-4
CASTLTGEPVEQFF
>NA|16|TRBV5-5
CASSLALRQGGAEQYF
>NA|14|TRBV18
CASSRGQEKNIQYF
>many|14|TRBV5-1
CASSLTGGYNEQYF
>few|14|TRBV4-1
CASSQTVGSYEQYF
>NA|12|TRBV29-1
CSVEEGTGIQYF
>NA|16|TRBV9
CASSVDSVAYQETQYF